Below, 15 T cell receptor beta chains from the same sample are listed, as sequenced in a study of OX40 agonist ivuxolimab in advanced cancers. Data came from immunoSEQ multiplex PCR; TCRdb stores just in-frame clones and leaves some out. Of 40,000 to 55,000 clones listed, roughly 88% are singletons. Sequencing was performed on CD4+ or CD8+ T cells sorted from blood, taken in a trial of the OX40 agonist ivuxolimab. These receptors were taken from an adult with an advanced solid tumor such as melanoma, head and neck, liver or kidney cancer.

This clone was seen a few times. CDR3 residues: CASSLSSYEQYF. The CDR3 DNA reads as TGTGCCAGCAGCCTTAGTAGCTACGAGCAGTACTTC. The chain has TRBV7-2 and TRBJ2-7, with no clear D. CDR3 length: 12 residues. Germline CDR1 SGHTA, CDR2 FQGNSA. Trimming cost V 5 bases and J 3 bases, with 8 bases left between them.

The J gene is TRBJ2-2, the V gene TRBV11-2; 13 bases fit TRBD2. V was pared by 4 bases and J by 2 bases, with 7 bases of the junction left unmatched. The germline V gene encodes CDR1 SGHAT and CDR2 FQNNGV. The CDR3 loop spans 18 amino acids. CDR3 bases: TGTGCCAGCAGCTCCGGGACTAGCGGGGCCCTAAACACCGGGGAGCTGTTTTTT. Its translation: CASSSGTSGALNTGELFF.

The genes are TRBV30 and TRBJ2-5, with a weak D call TRBD1 (6 bases). Per germline, CDR1 GTSNPN and CDR2 SVGIG (reference sequence). The ends were cut back, 2 bases at V and 2 bases at J, with 9 bases in the middle. The CDR3 length is 13 residues. CDR3 sequence (DNA): TGTGCCTGGAGTCGGGACACACAAGAGACCCAGTACTTC. Translating it yields CAWSRDTQETQYF.

The chain combines TRBV6-6 with TRBJ2-7; D perhaps matches TRBD1 (6 bases). CDR3 length: 13 amino acids. V was trimmed by 7 bases and J by 5 bases, leaving 15 bases between them. Per germline, CDR1 MNHNY and CDR2 SVGAGI (reference sequence). CDR3 bases: TGTGCCAGCAAGACAAGGGGGTCCCACGAGCAGTACTTC. Translation: CASKTRGSHEQYF.

The chain is built from TRBV14 and TRBJ2-5; D is perhaps TRBD1 or TRBD2 (5 bases each). Germline V CDR1 and CDR2: SGHDN, FVKESK. The CDR3 sequence is 13 residues long. Trimming removed 3 bases from V and 7 bases from J, with 12 bases in between. In DNA, the CDR3 is TGTGCCAGCAGCCAGGGGGATGTGGGGACCCAGTACTTC. Translating it yields CASSQGDVGTQYF.

The chain combines TRBV27 with TRBJ2-5; D is perhaps TRBD2 (6 bases). V lost 5 bases, J lost 5 bases, and 18 bases lay in between. CDR3 length: 15 residues. Germline lookup yields CDR1 MNHEY and CDR2 SMNVEV (reference sequence). Here the CDR3 DNA reads TGTGCCAGCAGTACGGGACTCGGGGAGTGGGAGACCCAGTACTTC. Translating gives CASSTGLGEWETQYF.

V usage is TRBV7-2 and J usage is TRBJ2-7, with 9 bases identical to TRBD1. Losses at the gene ends were 1 base for V and 6 bases for J; bases not matched to a gene: 4. CDR3 length: 14 residues. Germline loops: CDR1 SGHTA, CDR2 FQGNSA. CDR3 coding DNA: TGTGCCAGCAGCTTAGGGACAGGGGCCCTCGAGCAGTACTTC. It encodes CASSLGTGALEQYF.

This clone was seen only once. In nucleotides, the CDR3 is TGTGCCAGCAGCTTAGATGCAGGCCTTCAAAACATTCAGTACTTC. Translation: CASSLDAGLQNIQYF. The rearrangement uses TRBV7-9 and TRBJ2-4; D unclear. Germline-derived CDR1 and CDR2 are SEHNR and FQNEAQ (reference sequence). The CDR3 sequence is 15 residues long. With 1 base removed from V and 5 bases from J, the gap between germline ends came to 12 bases.

V and J are TRBV27 and TRBJ2-3, with a possible D match to TRBD2 (5 bases). In germline, CDR1 is MNHEY, CDR2 SMNVEV (reference sequence). Trimming left V 6 bases short and J 2 bases short, with 15 bases between. The CDR3 covers 15 residues. The CDR3 sequence: CASRKAVRYTDTQYF. CDR3 DNA: TGTGCCAGCAGAAAAGCGGTCCGGTACACAGATACGCAGTATTTT.

The chain uses TRBV9 and TRBJ1-3, with a tentative D call TRBD1 (5 bases). Deletions cut 2 bases from V and 4 bases from J, with 16 bases between. The CDR3 consists of 16 residues. Germline CDR1 and CDR2: SGDLS and YYNGEE. The CDR3 reads CASSVLGGSGGNTIYF. The DNA for the CDR3 is TGTGCCAGCAGCGTGCTCGGGGGATCGGGAGGAAACACCATATATTTT.

For the CDR3, the DNA is TGTGCCTGGAGTGTGGACTGGACGGGAGCTGATACGCAGTATTTT. As protein: CAWSVDWTGADTQYF. The chain carries TRBV30 and TRBJ2-3, with D tentatively TRBD2 (6 bases). The CDR3 has 15 residues. Germline V gives CDR1 GTSNPN, CDR2 SVGIG (reference sequence). V lost 0 bases to trimming and J lost 6 bases, with 16 bases between them.

V usage is TRBV7-9 and J usage is TRBJ2-7; D uncertain. With 2 bases removed from V and 4 bases from J, the gap between germline ends came to 12 bases. This CDR3 region has 14 residues. Per germline, CDR1 SEHNR and CDR2 FQNEAQ (reference sequence). CDR3 sequence: CASSLMAGIYEQYF. DNA of the CDR3: TGTGCCAGCAGCTTAATGGCAGGTATTTACGAGCAGTACTTC.

The rearrangement links TRBV18 to TRBJ1-2; 8 positions match TRBD1. Trimming took 1 base from V and 8 from J; bases not matched to a gene: 15. This CDR3 contains 17 residues. CDR1 and CDR2 (germline): KGHSH, LQKENI. The CDR3 bases are TGTGCCAGCTCACCACGGGCGATCCAGGGGGCAAGTGAAGGCTACACCTTC. It yields the protein CASSPRAIQGASEGYTF. Full variable domain (missing parts from reference TRBV18 and TRBJ1-2): NAGVMQNPRHLVRRRGQEARLRCSPMKGHSHVYWYRQLPEEGLKFMVYLQKENIIDESGMPKERFSAEFPKEGPSILRIQQVVRGDSAAYFCASSPRAIQGASEGYTFGSGTRLTVV.

CDR3 DNA: TGTGCCAGTAGTATAACACCTTTGGGGCGAAGCACAGATACGCAGTATTTT. Protein: CASSITPLGRSTDTQYF. The chain couples TRBV19 to TRBJ2-3, with a tentative D call TRBD1 (5 bases). The CDR3 loop spans 17 amino acids. V lost 2 bases to trimming and J lost 0 bases, with 15 bases between them. Looked up from germline, CDR1 is LNHDA and CDR2 is SQIVND (reference sequence).

The rearrangement links TRBV7-2 to TRBJ1-1; weak D call: TRBD1 (5 bases). Germline-derived CDR1 and CDR2 are SGHTA and FQGNSA. This CDR3 contains 15 residues. With 2 bases removed from V and 5 bases from J, the gap between germline ends came to 15 bases. The CDR3 bases are TGTGCCAGCAGCTTAACTGGCCCAGGGCGGACTGAAGCTTTCTTT. Its protein product is CASSLTGPGRTEAFF.